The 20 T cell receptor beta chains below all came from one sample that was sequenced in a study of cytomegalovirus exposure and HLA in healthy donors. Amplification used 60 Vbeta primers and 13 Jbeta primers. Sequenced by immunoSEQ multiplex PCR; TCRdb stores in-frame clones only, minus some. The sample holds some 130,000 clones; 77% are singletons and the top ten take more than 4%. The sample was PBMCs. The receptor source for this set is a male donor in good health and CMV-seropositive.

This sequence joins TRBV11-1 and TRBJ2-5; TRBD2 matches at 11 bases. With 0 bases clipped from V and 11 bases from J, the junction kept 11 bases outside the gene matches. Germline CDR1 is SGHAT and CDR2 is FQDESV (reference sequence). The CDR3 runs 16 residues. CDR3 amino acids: CASSLAGTSGLSQQYF. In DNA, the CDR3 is TGTGCCAGCAGCTTAGCAGGGACTAGCGGCCTATCCCAGCAGTACTTC. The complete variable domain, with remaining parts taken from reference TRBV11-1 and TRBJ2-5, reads EAEVAQSPRYKITEKSQAVAFWCDPISGHATLYWYRQILGQGPELLVQFQDESVVDDSQLPKDRFSAERLKGVDSTLKIQPAELGDSAMYLCASSLAGTSGLSQQYFGPGTRLLVL.

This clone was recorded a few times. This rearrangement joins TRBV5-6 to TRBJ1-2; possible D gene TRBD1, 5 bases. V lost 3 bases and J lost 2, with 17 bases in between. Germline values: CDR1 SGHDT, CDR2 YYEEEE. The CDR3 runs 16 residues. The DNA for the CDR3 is TGTGCCAGCAGCTCGTTGGGAAGGGGAACCAACTATGGCTACACCTTC. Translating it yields CASSSLGRGTNYGYTF.

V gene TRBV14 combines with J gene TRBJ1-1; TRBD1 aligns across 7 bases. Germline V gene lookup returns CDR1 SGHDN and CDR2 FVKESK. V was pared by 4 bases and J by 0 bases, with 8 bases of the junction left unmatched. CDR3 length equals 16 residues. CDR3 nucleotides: TGTGCCAGCAGCCCTGGGACAGCTAAAATGAACACTGAAGCTTTCTTT. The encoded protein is CASSPGTAKMNTEAFF.

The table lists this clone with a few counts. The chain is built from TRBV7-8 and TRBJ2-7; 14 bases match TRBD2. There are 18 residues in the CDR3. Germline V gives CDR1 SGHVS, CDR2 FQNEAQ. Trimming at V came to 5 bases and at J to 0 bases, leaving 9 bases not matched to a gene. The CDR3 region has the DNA TGTGCCAGCAGCAGAACCGGGACTAGCGGGGGTGTCTCCTACGAGCAGTACTTC. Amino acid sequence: CASSRTGTSGGVSYEQYF.

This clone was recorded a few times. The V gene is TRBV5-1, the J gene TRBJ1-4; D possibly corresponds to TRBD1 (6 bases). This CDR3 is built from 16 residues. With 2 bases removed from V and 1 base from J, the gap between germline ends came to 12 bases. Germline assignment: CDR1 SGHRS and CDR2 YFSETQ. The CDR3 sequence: CASSLGQGLTNEKLFF. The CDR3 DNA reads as TGCGCCAGCAGCTTAGGGCAGGGGCTAACTAATGAAAAACTGTTTTTT.

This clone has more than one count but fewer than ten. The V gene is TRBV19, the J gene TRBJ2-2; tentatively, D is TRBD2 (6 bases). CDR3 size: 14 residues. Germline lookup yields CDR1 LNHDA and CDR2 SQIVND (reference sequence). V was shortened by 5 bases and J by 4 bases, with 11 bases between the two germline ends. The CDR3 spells CASSLLAVTGELFF. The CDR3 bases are TGTGCCAGTAGTTTACTAGCCGTCACCGGGGAGCTGTTTTTT.

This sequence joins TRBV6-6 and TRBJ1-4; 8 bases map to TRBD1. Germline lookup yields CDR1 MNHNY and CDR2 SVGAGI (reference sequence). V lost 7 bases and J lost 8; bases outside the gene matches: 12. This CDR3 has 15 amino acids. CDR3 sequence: CASTSPGTGQEKLFF. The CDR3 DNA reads TGTGCCAGCACCTCACCCGGGACAGGACAAGAAAAACTGTTTTTT.

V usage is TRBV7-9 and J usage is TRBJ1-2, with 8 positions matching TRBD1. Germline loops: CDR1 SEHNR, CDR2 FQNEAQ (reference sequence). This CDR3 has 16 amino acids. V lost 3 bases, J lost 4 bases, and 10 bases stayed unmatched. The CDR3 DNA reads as TGTGCCAGCAGCTTGCCAAAGGGACAGGTGGCCTATGGCTACACCTTC. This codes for CASSLPKGQVAYGYTF.

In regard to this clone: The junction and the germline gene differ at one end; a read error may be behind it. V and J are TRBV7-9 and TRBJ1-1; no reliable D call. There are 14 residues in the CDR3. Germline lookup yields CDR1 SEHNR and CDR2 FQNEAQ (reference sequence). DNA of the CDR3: TGTTCCAGCAGCCGAGCACGGGGAATCGCTGAAGCTTTCTTT. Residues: CSSSRARGIAEAFF.

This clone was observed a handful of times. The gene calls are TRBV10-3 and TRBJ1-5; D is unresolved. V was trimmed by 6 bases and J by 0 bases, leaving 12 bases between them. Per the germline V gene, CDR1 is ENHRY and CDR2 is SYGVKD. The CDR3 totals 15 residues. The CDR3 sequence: CAIRDGLNSNQPQHF. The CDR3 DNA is TGTGCCATCAGGGATGGACTGAATAGCAATCAGCCCCAGCATTTT.

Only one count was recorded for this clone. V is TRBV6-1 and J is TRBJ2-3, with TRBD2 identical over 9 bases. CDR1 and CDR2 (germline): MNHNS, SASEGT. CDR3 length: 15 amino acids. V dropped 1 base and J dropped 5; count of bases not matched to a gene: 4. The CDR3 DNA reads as TGTGCCAGCAGTGAAGGCGGGGGGGCGAAAGATACGCAGTATTTT. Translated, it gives CASSEGGGAKDTQYF.

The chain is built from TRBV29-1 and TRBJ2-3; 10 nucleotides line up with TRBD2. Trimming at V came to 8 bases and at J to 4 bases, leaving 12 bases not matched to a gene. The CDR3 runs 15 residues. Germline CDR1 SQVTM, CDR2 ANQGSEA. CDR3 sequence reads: CSYDGLAGASDTQYF. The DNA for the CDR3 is TGCAGCTATGACGGGCTAGCGGGAGCTTCAGATACGCAGTATTTT.

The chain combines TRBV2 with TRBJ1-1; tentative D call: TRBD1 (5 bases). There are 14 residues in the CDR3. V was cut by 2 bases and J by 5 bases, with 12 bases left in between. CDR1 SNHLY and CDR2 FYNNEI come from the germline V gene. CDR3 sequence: CASSEWGGETEAFF. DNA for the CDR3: TGTGCCAGCAGTGAATGGGGAGGGGAGACTGAAGCTTTCTTT.

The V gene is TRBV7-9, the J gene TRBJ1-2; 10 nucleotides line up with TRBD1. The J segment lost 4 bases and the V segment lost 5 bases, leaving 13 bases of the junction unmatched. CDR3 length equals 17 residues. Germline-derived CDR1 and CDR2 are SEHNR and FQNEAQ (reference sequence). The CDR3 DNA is TGTGCCAGCAGCCCCATGAGGGGACAGGGGAATGGCTATGGCTACACCTTC. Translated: CASSPMRGQGNGYGYTF. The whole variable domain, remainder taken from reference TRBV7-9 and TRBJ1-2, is DTGVSQNPRHKITKRGQNVTFRCDPISEHNRLYWYRQTLGQGPEFLTYFQNEAQLEKSRLLSDRFSAERPKGSFSTLEIQRTEQGDSAMYLCASSPMRGQGNGYGYTFGSGTRLTVV.

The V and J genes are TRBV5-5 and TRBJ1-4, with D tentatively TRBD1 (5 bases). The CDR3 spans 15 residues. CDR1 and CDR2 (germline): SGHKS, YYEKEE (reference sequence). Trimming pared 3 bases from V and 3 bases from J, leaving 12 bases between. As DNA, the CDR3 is TGTGCCAGCAGCTCTGGATGGGGGGCTAATGAAAAACTGTTTTTT. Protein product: CASSSGWGANEKLFF.

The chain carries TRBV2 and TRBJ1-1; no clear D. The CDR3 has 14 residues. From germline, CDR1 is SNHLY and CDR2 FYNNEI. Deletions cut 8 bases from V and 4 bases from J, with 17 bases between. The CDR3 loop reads CASGIEREGTEAFF. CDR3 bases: TGTGCCAGCGGTATAGAAAGAGAGGGCACTGAAGCTTTCTTT.

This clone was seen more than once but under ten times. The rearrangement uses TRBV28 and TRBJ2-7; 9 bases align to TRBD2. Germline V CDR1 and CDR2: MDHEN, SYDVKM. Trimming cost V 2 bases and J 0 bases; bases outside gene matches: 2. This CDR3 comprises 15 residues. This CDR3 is CASSLPSGASYEQYF. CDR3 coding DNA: TGTGCCAGCAGTTTACCTAGCGGGGCCTCCTACGAGCAGTACTTC.

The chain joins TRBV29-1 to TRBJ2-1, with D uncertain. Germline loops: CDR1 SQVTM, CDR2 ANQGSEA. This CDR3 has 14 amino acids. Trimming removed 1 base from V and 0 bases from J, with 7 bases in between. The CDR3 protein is CSVEGSLSYNEQFF. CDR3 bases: TGCAGCGTTGAAGGCAGTCTCTCCTACAATGAGCAGTTCTTC.

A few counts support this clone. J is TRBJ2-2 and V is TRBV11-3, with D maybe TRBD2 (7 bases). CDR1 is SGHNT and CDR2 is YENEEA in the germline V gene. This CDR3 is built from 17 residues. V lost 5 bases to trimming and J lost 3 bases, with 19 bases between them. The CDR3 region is CASSPEGGRGDTGELFF. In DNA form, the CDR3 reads TGTGCCAGCAGCCCCGAGGGGGGGCGCGGGGACACCGGGGAGCTGTTTTTT.

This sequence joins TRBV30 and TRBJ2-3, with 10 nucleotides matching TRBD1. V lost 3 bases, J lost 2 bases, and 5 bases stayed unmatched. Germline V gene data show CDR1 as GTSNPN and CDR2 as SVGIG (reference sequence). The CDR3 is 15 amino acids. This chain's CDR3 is CAWSVGQGDTDTQYF. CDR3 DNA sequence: TGTGCCTGGAGCGTAGGACAGGGGGACACAGATACGCAGTATTTT.